Listed below are T cell receptor beta chains from one sample, sequenced in a study of blood T cell repertoires in COVID-19. TCRdb keeps only in-frame clones here, not all; method: immunoSEQ multiplex PCR. This repertoire shows 150,000 or so clones, around 78% found once; its top ten account for about 1.8%. Sequenced material: peripheral blood. The receptor source for this set is a man older than 75 with acute or convalescent COVID-19. Both conserved end residues are part of each CDR3. Each record gives: V gene, D gene, clone size, J gene, CDR3 protein. D genes are given only for firm matches. The size entry is marked missing in some rows and otherwise reads once, few, many or a size class.

TRBV29-1	-	-	TRBJ2-1	CSVGQGGYNEQFF
TRBV18	-	-	TRBJ2-7	CASSPGGQTYEQYF
TRBV5-1	TRBD1	-	TRBJ2-2	CASSLDQGAPSGELFF
TRBV6-1	-	-	TRBJ1-2	CASSDTQTPNPWGYTF
TRBV5-1	-	-	TRBJ2-5	CASSLDPWRGRQETQYF
TRBV30	-	few	TRBJ2-1	CAWREPGGINEQFF
TRBV19	-	-	TRBJ2-2	CASNSGAYTGELFF
TRBV2	-	-	TRBJ2-4	CASMGDSAIQYF
TRBV7-2	-	-	TRBJ2-1	CASSKEGRYNEQFF
TRBV19	TRBD1	-	TRBJ1-6	CASSIGQGIYNSPLHF
TRBV6-5	TRBD1	-	TRBJ1-1	CATGQGALLNTEAFF
TRBV9	-	once	TRBJ1-1	CASSPRGFTEAFF
TRBV30	-	-	TRBJ2-7	CAWSVWLSYEQYF
TRBV4-1	-	-	TRBJ2-2	CASSRLVREAGELFF
TRBV9	-	-	TRBJ2-5	CASSVGGSVGETQYF
TRBV3-1/TRBV3-2	-	few	TRBJ2-7	CASSQEISPSYEQYF
TRBV28	-	-	TRBJ1-2	CASSSGGANYGYTF
TRBV19	-	-	TRBJ1-5	CASSTTGGGNQPQHF
TRBV5-1	TRBD2	-	TRBJ2-3	CASSEGTSGRTDTQYF
TRBV6-5	-	-	TRBJ1-2	CASSISQGPYGYTF
TRBV4-1	TRBD1	-	TRBJ2-1	CASSQEPGQGTYNEQFF
TRBV11-1	TRBD1	-	TRBJ2-1	CASRSTGGSEQFF
TRBV5-1	TRBD1	-	TRBJ2-5	CASSQQGARSQETQYF
TRBV7-9	TRBD1	many	TRBJ1-1	CASSPVRGRRNTEAFF
TRBV19	TRBD1	-	TRBJ1-1	CASSGTGHTEAFF
TRBV7-7	-	-	TRBJ2-5	CASSPSPSPRQETQYF
TRBV10-3	-	-	TRBJ1-2	CAISESVLETHGYTF
TRBV5-1	TRBD1	-	TRBJ2-7	CASSAGTGHTYEQYF
TRBV10-3	TRBD1	-	TRBJ2-1	CAIRPGQAYNEQFF
TRBV19	TRBD2	-	TRBJ2-5	CASTGTSGGETQYF
TRBV19	TRBD1	-	TRBJ1-4	CASGDRPNEKLFF
TRBV19	-	-	TRBJ1-3	CASSTPKGAGNTIYF
TRBV15	-	-	TRBJ2-5	CATSRVSETQYF
TRBV7-8	TRBD1	-	TRBJ2-7	CASSLLIVGTGAYEQYF
TRBV18	-	-	TRBJ1-4	CASSPGGTGDEKLFF
TRBV30	-	-	TRBJ2-2	CAWGGTGQGRTGELFF
TRBV30	TRBD2	-	TRBJ2-2	CAWSLGLAANTGELFF
TRBV5-1	TRBD1	-	TRBJ2-5	CASSLGTGAETQYF
TRBV2	-	-	TRBJ1-2	CASQSVDGYGYTF
TRBV6-4	TRBD1	-	TRBJ1-4	CATRGRGPLGTNEKLFF
TRBV5-4	TRBD1	-	TRBJ1-2	CASSSSTGYGYTF
TRBV5-5	-	-	TRBJ2-5	CASSFPSQETQYF
TRBV6-5	TRBD1	-	TRBJ1-1	CASSDGTGGNTEAFF
TRBV9	-	few	TRBJ1-1	CASSKTGNTEAFF
TRBV7-9	TRBD2	once	TRBJ2-1	CASSPNLAGGEQFF
TRBV5-1	-	-	TRBJ2-5	CASSLWRQETQYF
TRBV7-2	TRBD2	-	TRBJ2-1	CASSLVSGAYNEQFF
TRBV11-3	TRBD2	-	TRBJ2-1	CASSSRGGSYNEQFF
TRBV5-1	-	-	TRBJ1-6	CASSLRGYNSPLHF
TRBV5-1	-	-	TRBJ1-1	CASSAGGGRATEAFF
TRBV5-1	-	-	TRBJ2-3	CASSMWRGGRDTQYF
TRBV24-1	TRBD1	once	TRBJ1-1	CATSSWTGTEAFF
TRBV18	-	few	TRBJ1-5	CASSPGQGGQPQHF
TRBV5-4	TRBD1	-	TRBJ2-5	CASSLGGQGARETQYF
TRBV7-8	TRBD1	-	TRBJ1-2	CASSRGGGQSYGYTF